Sequencing of this TCR beta chain was carried out in a study of glioma-infiltrating T cells after dendritic cell vaccination. Trimming removed 5 bases from V and 5 bases from J; junction bases left unmatched: 5. Germline lookup yields CDR1 SEHNR and CDR2 FQNEAQ (reference sequence). This CDR3 has 14 amino acids. TCRB CDR3 was amplified from 2 ug genomic DNA or less. Generated by immunoSEQ multiplex PCR, the TCRdb table keeps only in-frame clones and is missing some. Here the sample spans roughly 38,000 clones, roughly 79% being singletons. This chain joins TRBV7-9 and TRBJ2-2; 7 bases line up with TRBD1. The origin of this receptor is a human donor with glioblastoma. Specimen: blood, collected before dendritic cell vaccination. The CDR3 DNA reads TGTGCCAGCAGCGCGGCAGGGGGAACCGGGGAGCTGTTTTTT. The encoded protein is CASSAAGGTGELFF. Looking up the rest from reference TRBV7-9 and TRBJ2-2 gives the full variable domain: DTGVSQNPRHKITKRGQNVTFRCDPISEHNRLYWYRQTLGQGPEFLTYFQNEAQLEKSRLLSDRFSAERPKGSFSTLEIQRTEQGDSAMYLCASSAAGGTGELFFGEGSRLTVL.